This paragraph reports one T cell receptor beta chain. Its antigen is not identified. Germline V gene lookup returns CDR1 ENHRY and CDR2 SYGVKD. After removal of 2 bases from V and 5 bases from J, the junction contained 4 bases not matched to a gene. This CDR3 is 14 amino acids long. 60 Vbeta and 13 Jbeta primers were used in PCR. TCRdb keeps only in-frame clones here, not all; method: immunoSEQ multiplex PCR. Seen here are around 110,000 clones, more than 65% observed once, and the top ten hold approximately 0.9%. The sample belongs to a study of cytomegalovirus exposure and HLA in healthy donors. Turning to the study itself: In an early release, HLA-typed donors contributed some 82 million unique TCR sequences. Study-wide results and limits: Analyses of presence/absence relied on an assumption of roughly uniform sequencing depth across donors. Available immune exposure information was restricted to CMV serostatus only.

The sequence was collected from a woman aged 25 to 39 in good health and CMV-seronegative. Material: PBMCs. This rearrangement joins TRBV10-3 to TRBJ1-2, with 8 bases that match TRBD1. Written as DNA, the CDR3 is TGTGCCATCAGTGAGAATGGACAGGGATATGGCTACACCTTC. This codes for CAISENGQGYGYTF.